Listed below are T cell receptor beta chains from one sample, sequenced in a study of blood T cell repertoires in COVID-19. The method was immunoSEQ multiplex PCR; TCRdb's version includes in-frame clones alone and lacks a portion of them. The table records 230,000 or so clones, roughly 89% of them present only once. Material: peripheral blood. The receptors were sampled from a woman between 55 and 75 years old with COVID-19, enrolled during active disease. CDR3s include the opening cysteine and the closing phenylalanine or tryptophan. D genes are given only for firm matches. Part of the rows lack a size; the others show once, few, many or a class for expanded clones.

j_call,d_call,clone_size,v_call,cdr3_aa,cdr3_nt
TRBJ1-2,NA,NA,TRBV6-6,CASSSRGARVYTF,TGTGCCAGCAGTTCCCGTGGGGCAAGGGTCTACACCTTC
TRBJ1-5,TRBD1,NA,TRBV18,CASSPRDRGRQPQHF,TGTGCCAGCTCACCCCGGGACAGGGGGCGCCAGCCCCAGCATTTT
TRBJ2-7,TRBD1,NA,TRBV7-2,CASSKGRDRTYEQYF,TGTGCCAGCAGCAAGGGGCGGGACAGGACATACGAGCAGTACTTC
TRBJ1-6,TRBD1,NA,TRBV15,CATSRDTTGGNSPLHF,TGTGCCACCAGCAGGGACACTACAGGGGGCAATTCACCCCTCCACTTT
TRBJ1-1,NA,NA,TRBV6-5,CASSYSMGSQAFF,TGTGCCAGCAGTTACTCCATGGGCAGTCAAGCTTTCTTT
TRBJ1-2,NA,NA,TRBV5-4,CASSTDSYGYTF,TGTGCCAGCAGCACAGACAGCTATGGCTACACCTTC
TRBJ1-2,NA,NA,TRBV28,CASSLGGGGSYGYTF,TGTGCCAGCAGTTTAGGTGGGGGGGGCAGCTATGGCTACACCTTC
TRBJ1-3,TRBD1,few,TRBV6-5,CASSYAGQGTTIYF,TGTGCCAGCAGTTACGCTGGACAGGGTACGACCATATATTTT
TRBJ1-2,TRBD1,NA,TRBV28,CASSLPGQGGGGYTF,TGTGCCAGCAGTCTCCCCGGACAGGGTGGGGGTGGCTACACCTTC
TRBJ1-2,NA,NA,TRBV5-4,CASSVGTFYGYTF,TGTGCCAGCAGCGTCGGGACTTTCTATGGCTACACCTTC
TRBJ2-1,NA,NA,TRBV11-1,CASSLAGSSYNEQFF,TGTGCCAGCAGCTTAGCAGGGAGCTCCTACAATGAGCAGTTCTTC
TRBJ1-5,NA,NA,TRBV7-9,CASSLGGGSGVIQPQHF,TGTGCCAGCAGCTTAGGAGGCGGCAGCGGAGTGATACAGCCCCAGCATTTT
TRBJ1-4,NA,NA,TRBV6-5,CASSYSRANEKLFF,TGTGCCAGCAGTTACTCTCGGGCTAATGAAAAACTGTTTTTT
TRBJ2-7,TRBD2,NA,TRBV12-3/TRBV12-4,CASSRSGGAHF,TGTGCCAGCAGTCGAAGCGGGGGGGCCCACTTC
TRBJ2-3,NA,once,TRBV6-1,CASSERETPDTQYF,TGTGCCAGCAGTGAAAGGGAGACGCCAGATACGCAGTATTTT
TRBJ1-4,TRBD1,few,TRBV7-2,CASSFRTGQATNEKLFF,TGTGCCAGCAGCTTCCGGACAGGTCAAGCAACTAATGAAAAACTGTTTTTT
TRBJ2-1,NA,NA,TRBV5-6,CASSLDSSNEQFF,TGTGCCAGCAGCTTAGACAGTTCGAATGAGCAGTTCTTC
TRBJ2-7,NA,few,TRBV7-2,CASSIRVSYEQYF,TGTGCCAGCAGCATCCGGGTCTCCTACGAGCAGTACTTC
TRBJ2-5,NA,NA,TRBV7-3,CASSGGGHQETQYF,TGTGCCAGCAGCGGGGGAGGACACCAAGAGACCCAGTACTTC
TRBJ2-1,TRBD2,once,TRBV5-1,CASSLQLAGASGNEQFF,TGCGCCAGCAGCTTACAACTAGCGGGGGCGTCGGGAAATGAGCAGTTCTTC
TRBJ1-4,TRBD1,NA,TRBV10-1,CASSEGQGAEKLFF,TGCGCCAGCAGTGAGGGACAGGGGGCTGAAAAACTGTTTTTT
TRBJ2-4,NA,NA,TRBV7-9,CASSHPGRGRNIQYF,TGTGCCAGCAGCCACCCCGGCAGGGGAAGAAACATTCAGTACTTC
TRBJ2-1,TRBD1,NA,TRBV5-1,CASSGGQTYNEQFF,TGCGCCAGCAGCGGGGGACAGACCTACAATGAGCAGTTCTTC
TRBJ2-7,NA,NA,TRBV19,CASSTWGLTYEQYF,TGTGCCAGTAGTACATGGGGGCTCACCTACGAGCAGTACTTC
TRBJ1-1,NA,NA,TRBV18,CASSPPMGGEAFF,TGTGCCAGCTCACCACCCATGGGGGGTGAAGCTTTCTTT
TRBJ2-1,TRBD1,NA,TRBV5-1,CASSLGTGGASRYDEQFF,TGCGCCAGCAGCTTGGGGACAGGGGGCGCGAGTAGATACGATGAGCAGTTCTTC
TRBJ1-4,NA,few,TRBV5-1,CASRPTTATNEKLFF,TGCGCCAGCAGACCAACGACAGCTACTAATGAAAAACTGTTTTTT
TRBJ1-2,TRBD1,NA,TRBV19,CASSGTAYGYTF,TGTGCCAGTAGTGGGACAGCCTATGGCTACACCTTC
TRBJ2-5,NA,NA,TRBV5-1,CASSRRGKETQYF,TGCGCCAGCAGCAGAAGAGGCAAAGAGACCCAGTACTTC
TRBJ2-5,TRBD1,NA,TRBV3-1/TRBV3-2,CASSAQGAPKETQYF,TGTGCCAGCAGCGCACAGGGGGCGCCCAAGGAGACCCAGTACTTC
TRBJ1-1,NA,once,TRBV5-1,CASRRSGGRTEAFF,TGCGCCAGCAGGAGGTCCGGGGGTCGAACTGAAGCTTTCTTT
TRBJ2-7,NA,NA,TRBV7-2,CASSFGVPYEQYF,TGTGCCAGCAGCTTCGGGGTTCCCTACGAGCAGTACTTC
TRBJ1-2,NA,NA,TRBV2,CASSEGAGDIYGYTF,TGTGCCAGCAGTGAAGGGGCAGGGGATATCTATGGCTACACCTTC
TRBJ2-1,NA,NA,TRBV7-8,CASSLPDRYNEQFF,TGTGCCAGCAGCTTACCCGACAGATACAATGAGCAGTTCTTC
TRBJ2-7,TRBD1,NA,TRBV7-2,CASSQGQYYEQYF,TGTGCCAGCAGCCAGGGACAGTACTACGAGCAGTACTTC
TRBJ1-1,TRBD1,NA,TRBV19,CASSRTGVVNTEAFF,TGTGCCAGTAGCAGGACAGGGGTTGTGAACACTGAAGCTTTCTTT
TRBJ2-5,TRBD1,NA,TRBV9,CASSVAPGTVQETQYF,TGTGCCAGCAGCGTAGCCCCGGGGACAGTGCAAGAGACCCAGTACTTC
TRBJ2-6,NA,NA,TRBV5-1,CASRWTSSAGANVLTF,TGCGCCAGCAGATGGACTTCTAGCGCGGGGGCCAACGTCCTGACTTTC
TRBJ1-2,TRBD1,once,TRBV2,CASSEGPQGPPGYTF,TGTGCCAGCAGTGAGGGGCCACAGGGGCCACCAGGCTACACCTTC
TRBJ1-1,TRBD1,few,TRBV5-1,CASSGQGAGTEAFF,TGCGCCAGCAGCGGACAGGGGGCAGGGACTGAAGCTTTCTTT
TRBJ2-5,NA,once,TRBV7-3,CASSLDMTVVETQYF,TGTGCCAGCAGCTTGGACATGACTGTGGTGGAGACCCAGTACTTC
TRBJ2-7,NA,NA,TRBV21-1,CASSKGQHRVYEQYF,TGTGCCAGCAGCAAAGGGCAGCACCGGGTCTACGAGCAGTACTTC
TRBJ2-1,NA,NA,TRBV19,CASSFGLNYNEQFF,TGTGCCAGTAGTTTCGGACTAAACTACAATGAGCAGTTCTTC
TRBJ1-2,TRBD1,NA,TRBV27,CASSRTLDRGLNYGYTF,TGTGCCAGCAGTCGGACGCTGGACAGGGGGCTTAACTATGGCTACACCTTC
TRBJ1-2,TRBD1,NA,TRBV5-1,CASSLRPGQGASDYGYTF,TGCGCCAGCAGCTTACGACCGGGACAGGGGGCGAGTGACTATGGCTACACCTTC
TRBJ1-5,TRBD1,NA,TRBV7-2,CASSSRQGGQPQHF,TGTGCCAGCAGCTCCCGACAGGGGGGTCAGCCCCAGCATTTT
TRBJ1-2,TRBD1,NA,TRBV6-1,CASSEAYRGRGSYTF,TGTGCCAGCAGTGAAGCCTACAGGGGGCGCGGGAGCTACACCTTC
TRBJ1-3,NA,NA,TRBV9,CASSVGSSGNTIYF,TGTGCCAGCAGCGTAGGTAGCTCTGGAAACACCATATATTTT
TRBJ1-2,NA,NA,TRBV19,CASSLLTEAYGYTF,TGTGCCAGTAGTTTGTTGACAGAAGCCTATGGCTACACCTTC
TRBJ1-1,TRBD1,NA,TRBV3-1/TRBV3-2,CASSRDRGGTEAFF,TGTGCCAGCAGCCGGGACAGGGGGGGGACTGAAGCTTTCTTT
TRBJ2-3,TRBD1,NA,TRBV11-2,CASSRIQGAADTQYF,TGTGCCAGCAGCCGAATTCAGGGGGCAGCGGATACGCAGTATTTT
TRBJ1-4,NA,NA,TRBV7-8,CASSFGQLNKLFF,TGTGCCAGCAGCTTCGGACAACTCAATAAACTGTTTTTT
TRBJ1-2,NA,NA,TRBV15,CATSRDRVSYTF,TGTGCCACCAGCAGAGATCGGGTGAGCTACACCTTC
TRBJ1-2,NA,NA,TRBV2,CASKLEDYGYTF,TGTGCCAGCAAGTTGGAGGACTATGGCTACACCTTC